This paragraph covers one TCR beta chain sequence. This clonotype was seen ten or more times. The antigen this receptor binds is unknown. Base quality data are lacking; no much larger clone is found one base away. The time point label, as the study defines it: newly diagnosed GD, antithyroid drugs for less than 3 months. For both TCR sequencing and RNA sequencing, RNA was extracted from PBMCs in TRIzol. Graves' disease was diagnosed according to American Thyroid Association guidelines. Patients for the study were recruited at an endocrinology department in Xi'an, China. From each patient, 7.5 to 10 milliliters of peripheral blood was collected into an EDTA anticoagulant tube. Ficoll Paque Plus density gradient separation was used to isolate PBMCs, and no further T cell sorting was done. An Agilent 2100 Bioanalyzer and agarose gel were used to check RNA quality, while a NanoDrop 2000 measured RNA concentration.

The data were obtained in a study of regulatory T cells in long-lasting Graves disease (dated by TCRdb to about 2021). Describing the broader study: Patients with newly diagnosed Graves' disease had been on antithyroid drugs for under 3 months. Peripheral blood TCR sequencing and RNA sequencing compared persistent Graves' disease patients with newly diagnosed Graves' disease patients. The study was conducted in China and was registered as a clinical trial. A total of 35 or so samples were covered by TCR sequencing, comprising some 13 persistent and around 20 newly diagnosed Graves' disease patients. Overall study results and their limits: Persistent disease showed preferential use of TRBV28, TRBJ1-2 and TRBJ2-5, whereas newly diagnosed disease favored TRBV20-1 and TRBJ2-1. Persistent Graves' disease patients showed lower TCR Shannon entropy and fewer highly expanded clones than newly diagnosed patients, suggesting clonal expansion. Persistent patients shared more public clonotypes among themselves (2,741) than newly diagnosed patients did (more than 950). Only the TCR beta chain was sequenced and analyzed. The authors acknowledged the small sample size as a limitation that may reduce accuracy. The study examined only peripheral blood because the primary lesion, thyroid tissue, could not be accessed.

Its CDR3 holds 18 amino acids, cysteine through phenylalanine. Just CDR3 DNA is preserved here, 54 bases in frame from base 1. The CDR1 and CDR2 encoded by the germline V gene (reference sequence) are DFQATT and SNEGSKA. V loses 6 bases at its end and J loses 4 bases; junction bases beyond the gene matches: 14. Library creation used multiplex PCR. The run used an Illumina HiSeq 4000. To build TCR beta libraries, CDR3 regions were amplified by Arm-PCR using iRepertoire HTBI primers. PCR products were gel purified before sequencing. The study's processing was this. Gene usage analysis of CDR3 amino acid clonotypes relied on the 55 to 80 TRBV and 14 TRBJ segments identified across samples. COPE and FqMerger were used to merge the filtered high-quality paired reads into contigs. BLAST was used to align contigs to IMGT TRBV, TRBD and TRBJ reference genes, with CDR3 defined following IMGT. Highly expanded clones were defined as clonotypes with a frequency above 0.1%. Shannon entropy was used to measure repertoire diversity, and the Gini coefficient was used to measure V-J evenness. A clonotype found in more than one individual was treated as public. TCRdb reprocessing: public reads trimmed at Q25 with fastp, clones called with MiXCR, in-frame beta chains kept. Each entry is one CDR3 protein sequence, shown with its most common DNA and genes. TCRdb's processing, not the authors', yielded these V and J calls. The sample has 450,000 to 700,000 distinct CDR3 sequences on record, approximately 15% of them singletons. The biggest ten clones account for roughly a tenth of the sample.

These sequences were also reported in another study, on T cells in Graves' hyperthyroidism and ophthalmopathy. As noted in the second study: Stable Graves' hyperthyroidism was defined as no progression to ophthalmopathy during 18 months of follow-up. Hyperthyroidism patients were newly diagnosed, had a disease duration of under 2 months, and were aged 18 to 65 years. Exclusion was applied to patients with uncontrolled infections, other autoimmune diseases, pregnancy or lactation. Diagnoses relied on clinical symptoms, serum thyroxine and TRAb, thyroid ultrasound and orbital computed tomography. The TCR CDR3 was subjected to a first round of RT-PCR using the HTBI primer set and the Qiagen OneStep RT-PCR kit. Most expanded thyroid clonotypes (frequency above 0.001) were also detected in blood, suggesting blood repertoires may reflect thyroid immune responses. A 13 V-J signature model separated ophthalmopathy from stable hyperthyroidism, with approximately 87% sensitivity and about 81% specificity in cross-validation and 80%/75% in testing. During validation, the model predicted progression to ophthalmopathy a median of about 6.3 months ahead of onset, with around 70% sensitivity and less than 85% specificity. To identify TCR V-J signatures that set the groups apart, the researchers used a discovery cohort of about a hundred patients, made up of 40 to 45 with Graves' ophthalmopathy and around 58 with stable Graves' hyperthyroidism. Prospective prediction of ophthalmopathy was tested in an independent validation cohort consisting of 18 to 20 hyperthyroidism patients and around 16 patients who later progressed to ophthalmopathy. The approximately 98 discovery patients were randomly divided into training and test sets at a 7:3 ratio. In addition, the study compared T-cell repertoires in thyroid tissue and in blood from over 5 Graves' hyperthyroidism patients. Once sampling was done, hyperthyroidism patients were given methimazole at a starting dose of 30 mg daily, whereas ophthalmopathy patients were given high-dose intravenous methylprednisolone. Libraries were constructed in a second round of multiplex PCR, after which size selection and purification were performed. Libraries were sequenced paired-end with 100 bp reads on an Illumina HiSeq2000. SOAPnuke was used to process the raw data, with reads discarded if the reads contained adapters or uncalled bases, had a mean Phred below 15, or lacked an exact constant-primer or identifier match. High-quality paired reads were merged with COPE v1.2.5, and unique nucleotide sequences were defined as clonotypes. MiTCR v1.1 was used to align clonotypes to the IMGT TRBV, TRBD and TRBJ reference segments. Only V-J combinations with frequency above 0.0001, covering 99% to 99.2% of repertoires, were analysed. A TCS score was defined as the ratio of F50 (clonal expansion) to E x V (chaos), with BLOSUM62-based TCRdist applied between CDR3 peptides within each V-J. Welch's t-statistics and random forest reduced 514 V-J features to 13, which were used in a naive Bayes classifier (R e1071). Sample size was not statistically predetermined, and investigators were not blinded to group allocation. The paper reports TCR Vbeta CDR3 sequencing of 130 to 150 peripheral blood samples: approximately 41 ophthalmopathy, fewer than 80 hyperthyroidism and 17 progressor patients.

The sequencing here drew on peripheral blood mononuclear cells (PBMCs), taken at new diagnosis, from a patient treated with antithyroid drugs. The TCR was taken from a young man with Graves disease. Donor details come from another sample of the same person, matched by shared clones. This chain joins TRBV20-1 to TRBJ2-2, with TRBD2 matching 13 junction bases. The nucleotide sequence is given as TGCAGTGCCCATCCGGGACTAGCGGGACCCAAGAGCACCGGGGAGCTGTTTTTT. It specifies CSAHPGLAGPKSTGELFF.